The 4 T cell receptor beta chains presented below share a single source sample, sequenced in a study of shared clonotypes between healthy human individuals. The method was immunoSEQ multiplex PCR; TCRdb's version includes in-frame clones alone and lacks a portion of them. The sample lists about 2 million clones, approximately 94% seen once, with about 1.1% in the top ten. The naive CD8 subset, CD45RO-negative cells positively selected for CCR7, excluded terminally differentiated effector memory CD45RA+ cells. Sequencing was done on a sample of naive CD8+ T cells sorted from blood. The receptors come from a man younger than 35 in good health.

This rearrangement joins TRBV21-1 to TRBJ1-6; the D call in the table, TRBD1, was not verified against the DNA. TRBV21-1 is annotated as a pseudogene. The CDR3 has 21 amino acids. CDR3 DNA: TGTGCCAGCAGCAAAGCGCTTTCAAACTGTTCCGGGCAGGGTCGGCATTCACCCCTCCACTTT. Its translation is CASSKALSNCSGQGRHSPLHF.

The CDR3 loop reads CASSPVDRVGVPYEQYF. The CDR3 region has the DNA TGTGCCAGCAGTCCGGTTGACAGGGTAGGGGTTCCCTACGAGCAGTACTTC. V usage is TRBV27 and J usage is TRBJ2-7; the match to TRBD1 covers 7 bases. The CDR3 totals 17 residues. Germline CDR1 reads MNHEY; CDR2 reads SMNVEV (reference sequence). Trimming took 5 bases from V and 2 from J; bases not matched to a gene: 15.

As for this clone: At the DNA level, this CDR3 is encoded by other sequences in the same sample as well. The genes are TRBV2 and TRBJ2-2; the D is unclear. CDR3 size: 14 residues. V shed 1 base and J shed 2 bases, with 5 bases lying between them. Germline assignment: CDR1 SNHLY and CDR2 FYNNEI. Here the CDR3 reads CASSEGPNTGELFF. The CDR3 DNA is TGTGCCAGCAGTGAAGGTCCAAACACCGGGGAGCTGTTTTTT.

The CDR3 nucleotides read TGTGCCTGGAACCTTGACGGGGACACCATATATTTT. This sequence encodes CAWNLDGDTIYF. The chain couples TRBV30 to TRBJ1-3, with no clear D. CDR3 length: 12 residues. The germline gives CDR1 GTSNPN, CDR2 SVGIG (reference sequence). The ends were cut back, 4 bases at V and 8 bases at J, with 12 bases in the middle.